These 16 T cell receptor beta chains were all obtained from the same sample, sequenced in a study of cytomegalovirus exposure and HLA in healthy donors. PCR was performed using 60 Vbeta and 13 Jbeta primers. The assay was immunoSEQ multiplex PCR, and TCRdb's table has in-frame clones only and misses some. The table shows about 270,000 clones, with roughly 70% occurring only once. The sample was PBMCs. The receptors originated from a female donor in good health and CMV-seronegative.

This clone was detected once. The rearrangement uses TRBV4-2 and TRBJ1-2; D gene unclear. The germline CDR1 and CDR2 sequences are LGHNA and YNFKEQ. V lost 1 base, J lost 4 bases, and 10 bases lay in between. CDR3 length: 14 residues. The CDR3 loop is CASSQVPGFYGYTF. The CDR3 DNA sequence: TGTGCCAGCAGCCAAGTTCCGGGGTTCTATGGCTACACCTTC.

The chain couples TRBV13 to TRBJ1-2; TRBD1 matches at 8 bases. Per the germline V gene, CDR1 is PRHDT and CDR2 is FYEKMQ (reference sequence). V shed 8 bases and J 4 bases; nucleotides not matched to a gene: 9. The CDR3 loop spans 14 amino acids. The CDR3, as DNA: TGTGCCAGCGGAACTCAACAGGGGGTCTATGGCTACACCTTC. Its translation: CASGTQQGVYGYTF.

The chain employs TRBV10-1 and TRBJ1-2; 8 bases fit TRBD1. Germline CDR1 and CDR2: WNHNN and SYGVQD (reference sequence). This CDR3 comprises 13 residues. V dropped 8 bases and J dropped 0; count of bases not matched to a gene: 2. CDR3 bases: TGCGCCAGCTCGGACAGGGCTAACTATGGCTACACCTTC. Encoded protein: CASSDRANYGYTF.

The V call is TRBV27, the J call TRBJ2-1; the match to TRBD2 covers 10 bases. Germline assignment: CDR1 MNHEY and CDR2 SMNVEV (reference sequence). With 5 bases clipped from V and 6 bases from J, the junction kept 7 bases outside the gene matches. This CDR3 has 15 amino acids. The CDR3 DNA reads TGTGCCAGCAGTCCCCTAGCGGGAGCTGGCAATGAGCAGTTCTTC. Its translation: CASSPLAGAGNEQFF.

Worth noting for this clone: At one boundary the junction diverges from the germline segment, which might be a read error. This chain links TRBV7-2 with TRBJ1-2, with a possible D match to TRBD1 (5 bases). There are 14 residues in the CDR3. CDR1 SGHTA and CDR2 FQGNSA come from the germline V gene. The CDR3 nucleotides read TGTGCCAGCAGCCCTGGGGGGGATCACTATGGCTGCACCTTC. Its protein is CASSPGGDHYGCTF.

The gene calls are TRBV5-1 and TRBJ2-1, with D uncertain. In germline, CDR1 is SGHRS, CDR2 YFSETQ. Between the trimmed V and J ends, which lost 3 bases and 0 bases, there was a span of 13 bases. The CDR3 loop spans 16 amino acids. Written as DNA, the CDR3 is TGCGCCAGCAGCTCATACGGCGGAAGCTCCTACAATGAGCAGTTCTTC. Its protein product is CASSSYGGSSYNEQFF.

In DNA form, the CDR3 reads TGCGCCAGCACCAACGGGGGGAGGAGCACTGAAGCTTTCTTT. It translates to CASTNGGRSTEAFF. This rearrangement joins TRBV5-1 to TRBJ1-1; TRBD1 might be the D (5 bases). The CDR3 has 14 residues. Trimming stripped 6 bases from V and 4 bases from J, with 16 bases between. Germline V CDR1 and CDR2: SGHRS, YFSETQ.

This chain connects TRBV5-1 to TRBJ2-3, with 10 bases that match TRBD2. The CDR3 covers 16 residues. The J segment lost 4 bases and the V segment lost 4 bases, leaving 9 bases of the junction unmatched. Germline assignment: CDR1 SGHRS and CDR2 YFSETQ. The CDR3 nucleotides are TGCGCCAGCAGCGTTTTAACTAGCGGGATGGCAGATACGCAGTATTTT. Encoded protein: CASSVLTSGMADTQYF.

The chain carries TRBV4-1 and TRBJ2-4; 8 nucleotides match TRBD1. CDR3 length equals 17 residues. With V trimmed by 0 bases and J by 2 bases, 6 bases remained unmatched. Germline CDR1 is MGHRA and CDR2 is YSYEKL. The CDR3 DNA follows: TGCGCCAGCAGCCAAGATGGGGGGACAGGCACCAAAAACATTCAGTACTTC. Its protein product is CASSQDGGTGTKNIQYF.

CDR3 nucleotides: TGTGCCAGCAGTTACGTCGGGTCTGGGGCCAACGTCCTGACTTTC. Protein product: CASSYVGSGANVLTF. The rearrangement links TRBV6-5 to TRBJ2-6; D is ambiguous. With 2 bases removed from V and 1 base from J, the gap between germline ends came to 6 bases. The CDR3 spans 15 residues. The germline CDR1 and CDR2 sequences are MNHEY and SVGAGI.

This clone was counted a few times. The chain couples TRBV27 to TRBJ2-1; possibly TRBD1 for D (5 bases). Trimming left V 6 bases short and J 2 bases short, with 11 bases between. The CDR3 has 14 residues. CDR1 is MNHEY, CDR2 SMNVEV, per germline (reference sequence). This CDR3 reads CASRPDRAYNEQFF. CDR3 DNA: TGTGCCAGCAGACCCGACAGAGCCTACAATGAGCAGTTCTTC.

The chain recombines TRBV5-1 with TRBJ2-3, with D unresolved. The CDR3 covers 17 residues. With 4 bases removed from V and 2 bases from J, the gap between germline ends came to 20 bases. Germline CDR1 and CDR2: SGHRS and YFSETQ. The DNA of the CDR3 is TGCGCCAGCAGCACGTTTTCGCAAGCACCCTCCACAGATACGCAGTATTTT. This codes for CASSTFSQAPSTDTQYF.

The V and J genes are TRBV5-8 and TRBJ2-7; the match to TRBD2 covers 9 bases. Germline V gene lookup returns CDR1 SGHTS and CDR2 YDEGEE. The CDR3 is 16 amino acids. After removal of 5 bases from V and 0 bases from J, the junction contained 9 bases not matched to a gene. The CDR3 DNA is TGTGCCAGCAGGGGTGGACTAGCGTCGAGCTCCTACGAGCAGTACTTC. The encoded protein is CASRGGLASSSYEQYF.

The chain recombines TRBV28 with TRBJ2-7; 9 nucleotides agree with TRBD1. The V and J ends lost 6 bases and 3 bases, in that order; junction bases with no gene match: 6. CDR3 length: 14 amino acids. Germline loops: CDR1 MDHEN, CDR2 SYDVKM. The chain's CDR3 is CASRLGTGNYEQYF. Here the CDR3 DNA reads TGTGCCAGCAGGCTCGGGACAGGGAACTACGAGCAGTACTTC.

This clone came up a few times. This rearrangement joins TRBV21-1 to TRBJ1-2; whether TRBD1, the table's D call, matches the DNA was not checked. TRBV21-1 is a known pseudogene. The CDR3 runs 15 residues. The CDR3 sequence is CASSPRDSTNYGYTF. CDR3 in DNA: TGTGCCAGCAGCCCCCGGGACAGTACTAACTATGGCTACACCTTC.

In regard to this clone: Other DNA sequences in this sample translate to the same CDR3. This rearrangement joins TRBV5-1 to TRBJ2-1, with TRBD2 matching over 12 bases. V was clipped by 0 bases and J by 8 bases; unmatched bases: 0. The CDR3 is made up of 14 amino acids. Germline CDR1 and CDR2: SGHRS and YFSETQ. CDR3 in amino acids: CASSLGLAGDEQFF. For the CDR3, the DNA is TGCGCCAGCAGCTTGGGACTAGCGGGAGATGAGCAGTTCTTC.